This TCR beta chain appears in the sequencing data of a study of monozygotic twins with inflammatory bowel disease. Study-level findings and limits: Any single strong signal or clonotype tied to IBD lacked support. Patient repertoires may carry noise from differing immunosuppressive treatments. Healthy co-twins, by inverse Simpson, had higher TCRbeta diversity than their siblings with IBD.

Collection of an approximately 2.6 ml blood sample took place per donor. From its re-call of the 5' RACE reads, TCRdb lists each CDR3 protein once, without DNA. Seen in this sample are some 150,000 distinct CDR3 sequences; the ten most common clones hold 1.2%. With regard to this clonotype: What it recognizes is unknown.

The sequenced sample consisted of blood. This TCR was sampled from a human donor with ulcerative colitis or Crohn's disease, or a healthy co-twin of an affected twin (not recorded which).

The CDR3 loop reads CSAPDGSYGYTF. This chain links TRBV20-1 with TRBJ1-2. The CDR3 extends over 12 amino acids. Germline CDR1 reads DFQATT; CDR2 reads SNEGSKA (reference sequence).